Detailed here is one T cell receptor beta chain. The study ran its PCR with 60 Vbeta and 13 Jbeta primers. Repertoires were generated with immunoSEQ multiplex PCR, while TCRdb's copy carries only in-frame clones and drops some. Among 95,000 to 150,000 clones listed, 75% to 85% were seen once. The data were taken from a study of cytomegalovirus exposure and HLA in healthy donors. V dropped 2 bases and J dropped 3 bases, with 10 bases sitting between them. This CDR3 has 14 residues. Germline CDR1 is SGDLS and CDR2 is YYNGEE. The sequenced sample was PBMCs. V is TRBV9 and J is TRBJ2-3; D perhaps matches TRBD2 (6 bases). The receptor was isolated from a female donor in good health and CMV-seropositive. CDR3: CASSVSTRTDTQYF. The CDR3, as DNA: TGTGCCAGCAGCGTCTCGACTAGGACAGATACGCAGTATTTT.